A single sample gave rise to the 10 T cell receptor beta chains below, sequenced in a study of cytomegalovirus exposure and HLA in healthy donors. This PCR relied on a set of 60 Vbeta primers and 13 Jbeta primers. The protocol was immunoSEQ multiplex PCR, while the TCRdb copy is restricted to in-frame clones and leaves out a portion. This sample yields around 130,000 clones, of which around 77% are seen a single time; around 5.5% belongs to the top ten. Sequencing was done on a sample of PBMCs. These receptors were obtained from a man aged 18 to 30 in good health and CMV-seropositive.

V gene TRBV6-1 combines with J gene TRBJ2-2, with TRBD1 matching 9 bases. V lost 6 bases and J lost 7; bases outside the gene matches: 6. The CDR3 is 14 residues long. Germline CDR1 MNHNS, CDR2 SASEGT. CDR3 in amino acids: CASSVDRGDGELFF. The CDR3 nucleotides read TGTGCCAGCAGCGTGGACAGGGGTGACGGGGAGCTGTTTTTT.

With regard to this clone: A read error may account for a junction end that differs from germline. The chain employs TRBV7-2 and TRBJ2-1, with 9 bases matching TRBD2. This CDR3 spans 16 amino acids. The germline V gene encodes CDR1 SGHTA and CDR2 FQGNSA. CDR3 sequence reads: CASSLAWAGGGDEQFF. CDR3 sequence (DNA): TGTGCCAGCAGCCTAGCGTGGGCGGGAGGGGGCGATGAGCAGTTCTTC.

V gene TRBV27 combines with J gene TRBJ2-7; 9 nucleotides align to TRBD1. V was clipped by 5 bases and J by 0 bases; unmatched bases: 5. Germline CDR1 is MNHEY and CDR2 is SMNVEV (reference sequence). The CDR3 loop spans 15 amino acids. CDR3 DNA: TGTGCCAGCAGTAATACGGGACAGGGCTCCTACGAGCAGTACTTC. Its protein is CASSNTGQGSYEQYF.

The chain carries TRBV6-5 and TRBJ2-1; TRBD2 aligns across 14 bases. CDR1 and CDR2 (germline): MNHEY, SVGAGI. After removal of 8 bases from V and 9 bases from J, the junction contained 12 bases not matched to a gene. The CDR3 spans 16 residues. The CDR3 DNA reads TGTGCCAGCGGTTTAAGCAACGGACTAGCGGGGGGTGAGCAGTTCTTC. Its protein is CASGLSNGLAGGEQFF.

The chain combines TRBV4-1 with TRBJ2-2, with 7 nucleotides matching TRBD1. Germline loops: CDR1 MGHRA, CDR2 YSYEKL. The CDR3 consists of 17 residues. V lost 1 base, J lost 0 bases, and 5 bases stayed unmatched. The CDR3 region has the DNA TGCGCCAGCAGCCAAGGGACCCAGGGGGCGAACACCGGGGAGCTGTTTTTT. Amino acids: CASSQGTQGANTGELFF.

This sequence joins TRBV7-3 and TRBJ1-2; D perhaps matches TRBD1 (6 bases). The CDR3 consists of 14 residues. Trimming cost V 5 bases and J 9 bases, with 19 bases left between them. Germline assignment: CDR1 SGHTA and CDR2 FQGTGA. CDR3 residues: CASSPGGTQGRYTF. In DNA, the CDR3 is TGTGCCAGCAGCCCGGGGGGGACTCAGGGGCGCTACACCTTC.

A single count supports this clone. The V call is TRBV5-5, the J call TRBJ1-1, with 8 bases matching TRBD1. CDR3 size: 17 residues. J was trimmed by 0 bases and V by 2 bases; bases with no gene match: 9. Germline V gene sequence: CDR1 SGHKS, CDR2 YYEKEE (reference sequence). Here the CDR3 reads CASSLLGWDRLNTEAFF. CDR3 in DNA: TGTGCCAGCAGCTTATTAGGATGGGACAGGTTGAACACTGAAGCTTTCTTT.

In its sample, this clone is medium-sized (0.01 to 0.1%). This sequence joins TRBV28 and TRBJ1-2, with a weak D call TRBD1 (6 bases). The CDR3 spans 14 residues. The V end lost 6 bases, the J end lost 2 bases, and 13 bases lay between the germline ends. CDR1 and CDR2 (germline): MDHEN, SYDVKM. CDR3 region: CASRPWTENYGYTF. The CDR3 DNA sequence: TGTGCCAGCAGACCATGGACAGAAAACTATGGCTACACCTTC.

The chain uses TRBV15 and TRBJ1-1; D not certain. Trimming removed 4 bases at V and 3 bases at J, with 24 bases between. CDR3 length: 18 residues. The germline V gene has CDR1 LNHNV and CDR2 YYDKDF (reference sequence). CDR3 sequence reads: CATSIRGQTRALDTEAFF. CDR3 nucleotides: TGTGCCACCAGCATCCGAGGTCAGACGAGGGCGTTGGACACTGAAGCTTTCTTT.

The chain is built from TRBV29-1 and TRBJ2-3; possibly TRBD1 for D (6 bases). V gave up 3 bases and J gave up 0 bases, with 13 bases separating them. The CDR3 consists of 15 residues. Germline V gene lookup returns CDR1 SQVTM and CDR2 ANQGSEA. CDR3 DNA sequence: TGCAGCGTTGAGGACAGTCTTCCAAGCACAGATACGCAGTATTTT. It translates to CSVEDSLPSTDTQYF.